This TCR beta chain was profiled in a study of neoadjuvant anti-PD-1 for oral cavity cancer. The study, taken as a whole, reports: PBMC Gini-index clonality exceeded responders' in non-responders post-nivolumab.

TCRdb's table, derived via immunoSEQ multiplex PCR, lists solely in-frame clones and lacks some. The table lists roughly 9,600 clones, 66% of them singletons. Time point of the sample: after neoadjuvant nivolumab, at surgical resection. This clone was recorded only once. Its specificity is not known. With 2 bases removed from V and 8 bases from J, the gap between germline ends came to 10 bases. The CDR3 extends over 13 amino acids. Per the germline V gene, CDR1 is WSHSY and CDR2 is SAAADI. The J gene is TRBJ2-1, the V gene TRBV10-2, with D uncertain. Specimen: PBMCs, collected after nivolumab (anti-PD-1) treatment. This clonotype was obtained from a person between 40 and 80 years old with oral cavity squamous cell carcinoma. The CDR3 DNA reads as TGCGCCAGCAGTGAGCCCCCCGTCCATGAGCAGTTCTTC. Translation gives CASSEPPVHEQFF.